These T cell receptor beta chains were read from a single sample in a study of blood T cell repertoires in COVID-19. Here immunoSEQ multiplex PCR was the method, and the copy in TCRdb shows in-frame clones only, minus some. The table includes fewer than 200,000 clones, about four fifths detected once. Sequences were obtained from peripheral blood. These receptors all stem from a woman at least 80 years old with COVID-19, enrolled during active disease. Each CDR3 is given with its conserved first and last residue. The D gene is left open where the match is weak. Clone size is given for some rows only: seen once, a few or many times, or a class if the clone is expanded.

cdr3_aa: CASSPGVAGGPEGAQYF
cdr3_nt: TGTGCCAGCAGCCCCGGGGTAGCGGGGGGTCCGGAGGGAGCGCAGTATTTT
v_call: TRBV11-3
j_call: TRBJ2-3
clone_size: NA
d_call: TRBD2

cdr3_aa: CASHLRGSETQYF
cdr3_nt: TGTGCCAGCCACCTACGAGGTTCTGAGACCCAGTACTTC
v_call: TRBV21-1
j_call: TRBJ2-5
clone_size: NA
d_call: NA

cdr3_aa: CASSTGVRSGNTIYF
cdr3_nt: TGTGCCAGCAGCACAGGGGTGCGGTCTGGAAACACCATATATTTT
v_call: TRBV3-1/TRBV3-2
j_call: TRBJ1-3
clone_size: NA
d_call: TRBD1

cdr3_aa: CASSVEGRGAGNTIYF
cdr3_nt: TGTGCCAGCAGCGTAGAAGGGCGGGGGGCGGGAAACACCATATATTTT
v_call: TRBV9
j_call: TRBJ1-3
clone_size: NA
d_call: NA

cdr3_aa: CASSLVAGGSYEQYF
cdr3_nt: TGCGCCAGCAGCTTGGTTGCGGGGGGCAGTTACGAGCAGTACTTC
v_call: TRBV5-1
j_call: TRBJ2-7
clone_size: NA
d_call: TRBD2

cdr3_aa: CASGLVDGNEQFF
cdr3_nt: TGTGCTAGTGGTTTGGTAGACGGGAATGAGCAGTTCTTC
v_call: TRBV12-5
j_call: TRBJ2-1
clone_size: NA
d_call: NA

cdr3_aa: CASHPTGAYGYTF
cdr3_nt: TGTGCCAGCCACCCTACAGGGGCTTATGGCTACACCTTC
v_call: TRBV27
j_call: TRBJ1-2
clone_size: NA
d_call: TRBD1

cdr3_aa: CAISVLQTYEQYF
cdr3_nt: TGTGCCATCAGTGTGTTACAGACCTACGAGCAGTACTTC
v_call: TRBV10-3
j_call: TRBJ2-7
clone_size: NA
d_call: NA

cdr3_aa: CASSYGQGFGYTF
cdr3_nt: TGTGCCAGCAGTTACGGACAGGGGTTTGGCTACACCTTC
v_call: TRBV6-2/TRBV6-3
j_call: TRBJ1-2
clone_size: NA
d_call: TRBD1

cdr3_aa: CASSPLGGVDTEAFF
cdr3_nt: TGTGCCAGCAGCCCTCTCGGCGGAGTAGATACTGAAGCTTTCTTT
v_call: TRBV11-3
j_call: TRBJ1-1
clone_size: NA
d_call: NA

cdr3_aa: CATSTGLAGGTDTQYF
cdr3_nt: TGTGCCACCAGCACGGGACTAGCGGGCGGCACAGATACGCAGTATTTT
v_call: TRBV15
j_call: TRBJ2-3
clone_size: NA
d_call: TRBD2

cdr3_aa: CASSTVAGGLEYNEQFF
cdr3_nt: TGTGCCAGCAGCACGGTAGCGGGAGGGCTCGAGTACAATGAGCAGTTCTTC
v_call: TRBV13
j_call: TRBJ2-1
clone_size: NA
d_call: TRBD2

cdr3_aa: CSVEDLKGQGSEGYTF
cdr3_nt: TGCAGCGTTGAAGATCTTAAGGGACAGGGTTCAGAGGGCTACACCTTC
v_call: TRBV29-1
j_call: TRBJ1-2
clone_size: NA
d_call: TRBD1

cdr3_aa: CASSLGGDTEAFF
cdr3_nt: TGTGCCAGCAGCCTGGGGGGGGACACTGAAGCTTTCTTT
v_call: TRBV5-4
j_call: TRBJ1-1
clone_size: few
d_call: NA

cdr3_aa: CASSRRDRVDGYTF
cdr3_nt: TGTGCCAGCAGCCGCCGGGACAGGGTTGATGGCTACACCTTC
v_call: TRBV14
j_call: TRBJ1-2
clone_size: few
d_call: TRBD1

cdr3_aa: CASRLGLAGPNEQFF
cdr3_nt: TGTGCCAGCCGACTTGGACTAGCGGGTCCCAATGAGCAGTTCTTC
v_call: TRBV2
j_call: TRBJ2-1
clone_size: NA
d_call: TRBD2

cdr3_aa: CASSAGVLYEQYF
cdr3_nt: TGCGCCAGCAGCGCCGGGGTCCTCTACGAGCAGTACTTC
v_call: TRBV5-1
j_call: TRBJ2-7
clone_size: NA
d_call: NA

cdr3_aa: CASSQDPGGLEQFF
cdr3_nt: TGCGCCAGCAGCCAAGACCCGGGGGGCCTTGAGCAGTTCTTC
v_call: TRBV4-3
j_call: TRBJ2-1
clone_size: NA
d_call: NA

cdr3_aa: CASSSGGWHTQYF
cdr3_nt: TGTGCCAGCAGTTCAGGAGGCTGGCATACGCAGTATTTT
v_call: TRBV28
j_call: TRBJ2-3
clone_size: NA
d_call: NA

cdr3_aa: CASSYGGRNTEAFF
cdr3_nt: TGTGCCAGCAGTTACGGAGGGCGGAACACTGAAGCTTTCTTT
v_call: TRBV6-5
j_call: TRBJ1-1
clone_size: many
d_call: NA

cdr3_aa: CASSEQGVAPQHF
cdr3_nt: TGTGCCAGCAGTGAACAGGGGGTCGCGCCCCAGCATTTT
v_call: TRBV6-1
j_call: TRBJ1-5
clone_size: NA
d_call: TRBD1

cdr3_aa: CASSFSGSGDTGELFF
cdr3_nt: TGTGCCAGCAGCTTTTCCGGGTCAGGGGACACCGGGGAGCTGTTTTTT
v_call: TRBV7-9
j_call: TRBJ2-2
clone_size: NA
d_call: NA

cdr3_aa: CASSPQNQETQYF
cdr3_nt: TGTGCCAGCAGCCCCCAGAACCAAGAGACCCAGTACTTC
v_call: TRBV7-9
j_call: TRBJ2-5
clone_size: NA
d_call: NA

cdr3_aa: CASSVDSGGFSDTQYF
cdr3_nt: TGTGCCAGCAGCGTAGACAGCGGGGGCTTCTCAGATACGCAGTATTTT
v_call: TRBV9
j_call: TRBJ2-3
clone_size: once
d_call: TRBD2

cdr3_aa: CSGSPTYTDTQYF
cdr3_nt: TGCAGCGGATCCCCCACCTACACAGATACGCAGTATTTT
v_call: TRBV29-1
j_call: TRBJ2-3
clone_size: NA
d_call: NA

cdr3_aa: CSASSPGNEKLFF
cdr3_nt: TGCAGTGCTAGTTCGCCGGGGAATGAAAAACTGTTTTTT
v_call: TRBV20-1
j_call: TRBJ1-4
clone_size: once
d_call: NA

cdr3_aa: CASSLGDRGDSPLHF
cdr3_nt: TGTGCCAGCAGTTTAGGGGACAGGGGAGACTCACCCCTCCACTTT
v_call: TRBV28
j_call: TRBJ1-6
clone_size: NA
d_call: TRBD1

cdr3_aa: CSVEARYRVNTEAFF
cdr3_nt: TGCAGCGTTGAAGCCCGCTACAGGGTGAACACTGAAGCTTTCTTT
v_call: TRBV29-1
j_call: TRBJ1-1
clone_size: NA
d_call: NA

cdr3_aa: CASSQDGTEGNTIYF
cdr3_nt: TGCGCCAGCAGCCAAGATGGGACAGAGGGAAACACCATATATTTT
v_call: TRBV4-1
j_call: TRBJ1-3
clone_size: few
d_call: TRBD1

cdr3_aa: CASSQGGNYGYTF
cdr3_nt: TGCGCCAGCAGCCAAGGGGGTAACTATGGCTACACCTTC
v_call: TRBV5-1
j_call: TRBJ1-2
clone_size: NA
d_call: NA

cdr3_aa: CSARRGDTQYF
cdr3_nt: TGCAGTGCCAGACGAGGGGATACGCAGTATTTT
v_call: TRBV20-1
j_call: TRBJ2-3
clone_size: NA
d_call: NA

cdr3_aa: CASSRSGSGSGNTIYF
cdr3_nt: TGTGCCAGCAGCCGCTCGGGGAGTGGGTCTGGAAACACCATATATTTT
v_call: TRBV5-5
j_call: TRBJ1-3
clone_size: NA
d_call: NA

cdr3_aa: CATYGARPGSYRAIYGYTF
cdr3_nt: TGTGCCACCTACGGCGCCCGACCAGGTTCTTACAGGGCCATCTATGGCTACACCTTC
v_call: TRBV2
j_call: TRBJ1-2
clone_size: NA
d_call: NA

cdr3_aa: CAISGYKETAEQYF
cdr3_nt: TGTGCCATCAGTGGGTATAAAGAGACAGCCGAGCAGTACTTC
v_call: TRBV10-3
j_call: TRBJ2-7
clone_size: NA
d_call: NA

cdr3_aa: CASSSTSGRENTQYF
cdr3_nt: TGTGCCAGCAGTTCAACTAGCGGGAGAGAAAATACGCAGTATTTT
v_call: TRBV28
j_call: TRBJ2-3
clone_size: NA
d_call: TRBD2

cdr3_aa: CSASPGVTYEQYF
cdr3_nt: TGCAGTGCTAGTCCGGGAGTCACCTACGAGCAGTACTTC
v_call: TRBV20-1
j_call: TRBJ2-7
clone_size: NA
d_call: NA

cdr3_aa: CASSLDGRALYEQYF
cdr3_nt: TGTGCCAGCAGCTTAGATGGCAGGGCTCTCTACGAGCAGTACTTC
v_call: TRBV7-8
j_call: TRBJ2-7
clone_size: NA
d_call: NA